This entry features one TCR beta chain sequence. Antigen unknown. Measured with immunoSEQ multiplex PCR; TCRdb has only the in-frame clones, and not every one. The table has about 99,000 clones, 80% to 95% seen once. The data originate from a study of graft-versus-host responses after intestinal transplantation. This CDR3 spans 19 amino acids. Germline V gene sequence: CDR1 SNHLY, CDR2 FYNNEI. Trimming removed 6 bases from V and 3 bases from J, with 26 bases in between. Study-wide results and caveats: HvG clone declines early post-transplant were associated with peak circulating GvH levels.

This chain connects TRBV2 to TRBJ2-2; D may correspond to TRBD1 or TRBD2 (5 bases each). The source is a human donor who received an intestinal transplant. The sample here was unstimulated CD8+ T cells sorted from spleen or lymph node cells, taken before intestinal transplant. The CDR3 DNA reads TGTGCCAGCAGCGAGCCCCCTCAGGGTGCGGGCCTCCACACCGGGGAGCTGTTTTTT. Translated: CASSEPPQGAGLHTGELFF.